The 25 T cell receptor beta chains listed next were all sequenced from one sample in a study of control samples from healthy donors and cancer patients. Measured with immunoSEQ multiplex PCR; TCRdb has only the in-frame clones, and not every one. The sample carries roughly 170,000 clones, just over 85% recorded once. Sequencing was performed on blood. The receptors were gathered from a woman aged 25 to 39 in good health.

This sequence joins TRBV28 and TRBJ2-1; 12 nucleotides agree with TRBD2. Per germline, CDR1 MDHEN and CDR2 SYDVKM. The CDR3 sequence is 19 residues long. The J segment lost 3 bases and the V segment lost 5 bases, leaving 14 bases of the junction unmatched. The CDR3 region is CASSASGTSGYYFYNEQFF. The CDR3 nucleotides read TGTGCCAGCAGTGCTTCCGGGACTAGCGGGTATTACTTCTACAATGAGCAGTTCTTC.

Of note for this clone: Within the sample, other DNA sequences also encode this same CDR3. The V call is TRBV3-1 (or the pseudogene TRBV3-2), the J call TRBJ1-1; unclear D gene. This CDR3 is 13 amino acids long. The germline V and J ends were trimmed by 1 base and 2 bases, with 5 bases remaining between them. Germline loops: CDR1 LGHDT, CDR2 YNNKEL (reference sequence). CDR3 coding DNA: TGTGCCAGCAGCCAAGCGGGTAACACTGAAGCTTTCTTT. Its protein is CASSQAGNTEAFF.

This clone was observed a few times. This rearrangement joins TRBV15 to TRBJ1-1; D is possibly TRBD1 (5 bases). The V gene's germline CDR1 is LNHNV and CDR2 YYDKDF (reference sequence). Trimming removed 6 bases at V and 3 bases at J, with 14 bases between. The CDR3 has 14 residues. The CDR3 protein is CATRGRQGYTEAFF. The CDR3 coding sequence is TGTGCCACCAGAGGGAGGCAGGGCTACACTGAAGCTTTCTTT. The full variable domain, its missing parts supplied by reference TRBV15 and TRBJ1-1, is DAMVIQNPRYQVTQFGKPVTLSCSQTLNHNVMYWYQQKSSQAPKLLFHYYDKDFNNEADTPDNFQSRRPNTSFCFLDIRSPGLGDTAMYLCATRGRQGYTEAFFGQGTRLTVV.

Only one count was recorded for this clone. J is TRBJ2-7 and V is TRBV6-4; D tentatively fits TRBD1 or TRBD2 (5 bases each). The CDR3 consists of 13 residues. Germline-derived CDR1 and CDR2 are MRHNA and SNTAGT. Trimming removed 3 bases at V and 3 bases at J, with 9 bases between. Here the CDR3 reads CASSENGGYEQYF. The DNA of the CDR3 is TGTGCCAGCAGTGAGAATGGGGGCTACGAGCAGTACTTC.

This clone was detected a few times. The rearrangement uses TRBV19 and TRBJ1-5; 8 positions match TRBD1. J gave up 6 bases and V 4 bases, and 8 bases lay outside the gene matches. The CDR3 spans 15 residues. Germline lookup yields CDR1 LNHDA and CDR2 SQIVND (reference sequence). The DNA of the CDR3 is TGTGCCAGTAGTAACCGCAGGGGGCTCACTCAGCCCCAGCATTTT. It is translated as CASSNRRGLTQPQHF.

This clone was detected only once. This chain joins TRBV7-8 and TRBJ2-1, with 8 bases lining up with TRBD2. V dropped 5 bases and J dropped 8; count of bases not matched to a gene: 5. Germline V gene data show CDR1 as SGHVS and CDR2 as FQNEAQ. CDR3 size: 13 residues. This chain's CDR3 is CASSPPGGDEQFF. CDR3 bases: TGTGCCAGCAGCCCCCCCGGGGGGGATGAGCAGTTCTTC.

This rearrangement joins TRBV7-5 to TRBJ1-2. TRBV7-5 is a pseudogene segment. The CDR3 spans 15 residues. DNA for the CDR3: TGTGTCAGAAGCTTAGTGCTTAGGGAGGGAGGTGGCTACACCTTC. Translation gives CVRSLVLREGGGYTF.

Regarding this clone: Compared with germline, one end of the junction differs, possibly owing to a read error. The V call is TRBV9, the J call TRBJ2-3; TRBD2 is a possible D gene (10 bases). From germline, CDR1 is SGDLS and CDR2 YYNGEE. This CDR3 is built from 19 residues. CDR3 sequence: CARSGGGQGVPSSTDTQYF. The CDR3 region has the DNA TGTGCCCGCAGCGGGGGGGGACAGGGCGTACCCTCATCTACAGATACGCAGTATTTT.

This chain connects TRBV15 to TRBJ2-1; D not resolved. Trimming pared 1 base from V and 4 bases from J, leaving 14 bases between. CDR3 length: 16 residues. Germline V gives CDR1 LNHNV, CDR2 YYDKDF (reference sequence). The CDR3 region is CATSRVAQSTYNEQFF. The DNA of the CDR3 is TGTGCCACCAGCAGAGTGGCACAGTCCACGTACAATGAGCAGTTCTTC.

The chain joins TRBV6-5 to TRBJ1-1, with D hard to call. Per germline, CDR1 MNHEY and CDR2 SVGAGI. Trimming removed 6 bases at V and 6 bases at J, with 8 bases between. The CDR3 loop spans 11 amino acids. The DNA for the CDR3 is TGTGCCAGCAGCCGGCCCCCTGAAGCTTTCTTT. As protein: CASSRPPEAFF.

The V and J genes are TRBV5-1 and TRBJ1-2; 7 bases are shared with TRBD1. Germline lookup yields CDR1 SGHRS and CDR2 YFSETQ. The CDR3 runs to 13 residues. V dropped 6 bases and J dropped 11; count of bases not matched to a gene: 13. The CDR3 coding sequence is TGCGCCAGCACCCGGACAGGTCAGGTTGGATACACCTTC. Amino acid sequence: CASTRTGQVGYTF.

This clone is a singleton in its sample. The gene calls are TRBV5-1 and TRBJ2-1, with D hard to call. Germline CDR1 reads SGHRS; CDR2 reads YFSETQ. The V and J ends lost 2 bases and 9 bases respectively, with 15 bases between them. The CDR3 is 14 residues long. The CDR3: CASSLRAGWSEQFF. The CDR3 DNA is TGCGCCAGCAGCTTACGAGCAGGATGGAGTGAGCAGTTCTTC.

The gene calls are TRBV5-6 and TRBJ2-3; no definite D call. Germline CDR1 and CDR2: SGHDT and YYEEEE. This CDR3 spans 17 amino acids. With 0 bases removed from V and 2 bases from J, the gap between germline ends came to 16 bases. CDR3 amino acids: CASSLDLTMRHTDTQYF. The CDR3 coding sequence is TGTGCCAGCAGCTTGGATCTCACGATGAGGCACACAGATACGCAGTATTTT. Combining the CDR3 with reference TRBV5-6 and TRBJ2-3 gives the whole variable domain DAGVTQSPTHLIKTRGQQVTLRCSPKSGHDTVSWYQQALGQGPQFIFQYYEEEERQRGNFPDRFSGHQFPNYSSELNVNALLLGDSALYLCASSLDLTMRHTDTQYFGPGTRLTVL.

The chain carries TRBV18 and TRBJ2-1; D remains ambiguous. The CDR3 has 13 residues. The V gene's germline CDR1 is KGHSH and CDR2 LQKENI. Trimming shortened V by 6 bases and J by 8 bases, and 14 bases separated the two germline ends. The CDR3 protein is CASSPSRSDEQFF. DNA for the CDR3: TGTGCCAGCTCCCCCTCTCGCTCTGATGAGCAGTTCTTC. Full variable domain (remainder filled in from reference TRBV18 and TRBJ2-1): NAGVMQNPRHLVRRRGQEARLRCSPMKGHSHVYWYRQLPEEGLKFMVYLQKENIIDESGMPKERFSAEFPKEGPSILRIQQVVRGDSAAYFCASSPSRSDEQFFGPGTRLTVL.

The chain uses TRBV12-2 and TRBJ2-3. TRBV12-2 is annotated as a pseudogene. This CDR3 contains 14 residues. CDR3 amino acids: CASRLEYGTDTQYF. The CDR3 DNA reads as TGTGCAAGTCGCTTAGAGTACGGCACAGATACGCAGTATTTT.

The chain is built from TRBV27 and TRBJ2-7, with D possibly matching TRBD2 (7 bases). CDR1 is MNHEY, CDR2 SMNVEV, per germline (reference sequence). This CDR3 contains 14 residues. The V end was cut by 6 bases, the J end by 5 bases, with 17 bases between. CDR3 sequence: CASRGGGRSHEQYF. For the CDR3, the DNA is TGTGCCAGCAGGGGGGGCGGGAGATCCCACGAGCAGTACTTC.

This chain uses TRBV12-3 or TRBV12-4 with TRBJ2-3; no clear D. V dropped 8 bases and J dropped 2 bases, with 11 bases sitting between them. The CDR3 contains 13 residues. DNA of the CDR3: TGTGCCAGCGGCCCGCCCTACACAGATACGCAGTATTTT. It is translated as CASGPPYTDTQYF.

The chain is built from TRBV3-1 (or the pseudogene TRBV3-2) and TRBJ2-3; 11 bases agree with TRBD2. V gave up 4 bases and J gave up 4 bases; unmatched junction bases: 7. This CDR3 is 16 amino acids long. Germline lookup yields CDR1 LGHDT and CDR2 YNNKEL (reference sequence). The DNA for the CDR3 is TGTGCCAGCAGCCCCCCGACTAGCGGGATGGCAGATACGCAGTATTTT. It translates to CASSPPTSGMADTQYF.

This chain uses TRBV19 with TRBJ1-2, with unresolved D. This CDR3 comprises 14 residues. Germline CDR1 reads LNHDA; CDR2 reads SQIVND (reference sequence). V lost 5 bases and J lost 2, with 12 bases in between. The CDR3 sequence is CASSSPDFNYGYTF. CDR3 nucleotides: TGTGCCAGTAGTTCTCCCGATTTCAACTATGGCTACACCTTC.

This sequence joins TRBV5-6 and TRBJ2-4; TRBD1 aligns across 9 bases. Trimming cost V 3 bases and J 7 bases; bases outside gene matches: 11. Germline V gives CDR1 SGHDT, CDR2 YYEEEE. The CDR3 has 16 residues. CDR3 DNA sequence: TGTGCCAGCAGCTGGGTAGGGGGCGGACAGGGGAACATTCAGTACTTC. This translates into CASSWVGGGQGNIQYF.

The rearrangement joins TRBV4-1 to TRBJ2-5; D is undetermined. This CDR3 spans 13 amino acids. CDR1 is MGHRA, CDR2 YSYEKL, per germline. V was shortened by 1 base and J by 4 bases, with 7 bases between the two germline ends. In nucleotides, the CDR3 is TGCGCCAGCAGCCAAGTATGGGGAGAGACCCAGTACTTC. Its protein product is CASSQVWGETQYF.

Only one count was recorded for this clone. CDR3 nucleotide sequence: TGCAGTGTTACTATAGACACTGAAGCTTTCTTT. Its translation: CSVTIDTEAFF. The V and J genes are TRBV20-1 and TRBJ1-1, with D uncertain. The germline V gene encodes CDR1 DFQATT and CDR2 SNEGSKA (reference sequence). The CDR3 contains 11 residues. V lost 7 bases to trimming and J lost 3 bases, with 9 bases between them.

The chain is built from TRBV4-1 and TRBJ2-5, with D perhaps matching TRBD2 (6 bases). CDR1 and CDR2 (germline): MGHRA, YSYEKL. Between the trimmed V and J ends, which lost 1 base and 5 bases, there was a span of 11 bases. The CDR3 has 14 amino acids. The CDR3 here is CASSQVRAGETQYF. The CDR3 bases are TGCGCCAGCAGCCAAGTAAGGGCGGGGGAGACCCAGTACTTC.

About this clone: Additional DNA sequences in this sample encode the identical CDR3. The chain carries TRBV9 and TRBJ1-4, with D unresolved. Deletions cut 0 bases from V and 2 bases from J, with 8 bases between. The CDR3 runs 15 residues. In germline, CDR1 is SGDLS, CDR2 YYNGEE. The CDR3: CASSVAGQTNEKLFF. In nucleotides, the CDR3 is TGTGCCAGCAGCGTAGCTGGTCAGACTAATGAAAAACTGTTTTTT. Full variable domain (remainder filled in from reference TRBV9 and TRBJ1-4): DSGVTQTPKHLITATGQRVTLRCSPRSGDLSVYWYQQSLDQGLQFLIQYYNGEERAKGNILERFSAQQFPDLHSELNLSSLELGDSALYFCASSVAGQTNEKLFFGSGTQLSVL.

The rearrangement links TRBV5-1 to TRBJ2-1; D gene ambiguous. This CDR3 is built from 14 residues. Germline loops: CDR1 SGHRS, CDR2 YFSETQ. With 0 bases removed from V and 4 bases from J, the gap between germline ends came to 8 bases. The CDR3 nucleotides are TGCGCCAGCAGCTTGGAACCTTATTACAATGAGCAGTTCTTC. It yields the protein CASSLEPYYNEQFF.